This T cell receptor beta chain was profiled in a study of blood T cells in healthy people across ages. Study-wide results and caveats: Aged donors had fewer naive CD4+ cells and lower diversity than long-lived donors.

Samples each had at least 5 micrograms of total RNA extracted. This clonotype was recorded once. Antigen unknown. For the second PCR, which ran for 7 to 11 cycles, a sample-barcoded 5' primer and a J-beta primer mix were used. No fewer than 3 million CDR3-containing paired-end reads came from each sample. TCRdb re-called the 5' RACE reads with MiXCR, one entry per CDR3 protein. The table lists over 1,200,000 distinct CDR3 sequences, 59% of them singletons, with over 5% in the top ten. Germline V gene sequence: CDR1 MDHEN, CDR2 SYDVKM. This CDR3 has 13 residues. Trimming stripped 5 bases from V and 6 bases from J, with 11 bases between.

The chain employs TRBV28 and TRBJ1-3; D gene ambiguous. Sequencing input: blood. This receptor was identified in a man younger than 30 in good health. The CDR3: CASSPLRINTIYF. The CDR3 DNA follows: TGTGCCAGCAGTCCCCTCAGAATAAACACCATATATTTT.